This paragraph reports one T cell receptor beta chain. Its antigen remains unknown. CDR3 length: 13 amino acids. The V and J ends lost 2 bases and 9 bases respectively, with 11 bases between them. Germline V lookup: CDR1 LGHNA, CDR2 YSLEER. This sample was included in a study of cytomegalovirus exposure and HLA in healthy donors. At the level of the study: Of a few hundred genotyped donors, roughly 80% clustered with self-reported Caucasian donors. General observations from the study: TRBV6-2, TRBV6-3 and some other V segments were unresolvable in 87-base-pair reads.

PCR was performed using 60 Vbeta and 13 Jbeta primers. Produced via immunoSEQ multiplex PCR; TCRdb's table is partial and in-frame only. The sample consists of 150,000 to 200,000 clones, about 74% of them appearing once. The sequenced sample consisted of PBMCs. The chain couples TRBV4-3 to TRBJ2-1; tentatively, D is TRBD2 (6 bases). This TCR was recovered from a male donor in good health and CMV-seronegative. CDR3 nucleotides: TGCGCCAGCAGCCAATTACTCGGGGGTGAGCAGTTCTTC. Residues: CASSQLLGGEQFF.